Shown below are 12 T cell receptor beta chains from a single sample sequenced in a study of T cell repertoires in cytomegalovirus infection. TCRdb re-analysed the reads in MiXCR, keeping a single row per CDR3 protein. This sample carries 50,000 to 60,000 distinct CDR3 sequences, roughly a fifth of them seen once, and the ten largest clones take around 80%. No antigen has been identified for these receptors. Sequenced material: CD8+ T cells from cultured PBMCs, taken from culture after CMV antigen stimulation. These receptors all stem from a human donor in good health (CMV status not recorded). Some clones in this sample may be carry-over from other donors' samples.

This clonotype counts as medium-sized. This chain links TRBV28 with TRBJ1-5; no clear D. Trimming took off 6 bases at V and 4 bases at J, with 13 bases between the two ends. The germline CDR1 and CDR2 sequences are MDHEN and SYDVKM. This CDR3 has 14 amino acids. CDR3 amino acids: CASRLEVFNQPQHF. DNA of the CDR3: TGTGCCAGCAGGCTAGAGGTGTTTAATCAGCCCCAGCATTTT.

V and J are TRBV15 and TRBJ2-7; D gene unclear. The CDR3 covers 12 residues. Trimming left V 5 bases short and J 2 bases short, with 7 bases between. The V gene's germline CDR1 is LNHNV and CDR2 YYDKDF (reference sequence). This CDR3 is CATSGRAYEQYF. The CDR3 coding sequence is TGTGCCACCAGCGGTAGGGCCTACGAGCAGTACTTC. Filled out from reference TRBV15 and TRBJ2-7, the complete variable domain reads DAMVIQNPRYQVTQFGKPVTLSCSQTLNHNVMYWYQQKSSQAPKLLFHYYDKDFNNEADTPDNFQSRRPNTSFCFLDIRSPGLGDTAMYLCATSGRAYEQYFGPGTRLTVT.

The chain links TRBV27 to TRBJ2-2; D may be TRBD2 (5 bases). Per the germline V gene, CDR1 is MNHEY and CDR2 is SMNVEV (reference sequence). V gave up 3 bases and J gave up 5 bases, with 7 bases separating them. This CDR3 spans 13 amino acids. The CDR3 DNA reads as TGTGCCAGCAGTTTCAGAGGGACCGGGGAGCTGTTTTTT. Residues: CASSFRGTGELFF.

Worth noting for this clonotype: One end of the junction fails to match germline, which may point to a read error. The CDR3 nucleotides read TGTGCCAGCAGCTCTGACCTGAACACCGGGGGGCTGTTTTTT. Translation gives CASSSDLNTGGLFF. The chain is built from TRBV5-5 and TRBJ2-2, with D maybe TRBD2 (6 bases). The germline V gene has CDR1 SGHKS and CDR2 YYEKEE (reference sequence). The CDR3 runs to 14 residues.

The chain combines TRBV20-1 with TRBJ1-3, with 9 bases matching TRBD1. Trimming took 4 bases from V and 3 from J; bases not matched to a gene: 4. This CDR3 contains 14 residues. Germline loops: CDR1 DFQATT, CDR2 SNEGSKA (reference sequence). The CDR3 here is CSATLDRGGNTIYF. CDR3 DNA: TGCAGTGCTACGTTGGACAGGGGTGGAAACACCATATATTTT.

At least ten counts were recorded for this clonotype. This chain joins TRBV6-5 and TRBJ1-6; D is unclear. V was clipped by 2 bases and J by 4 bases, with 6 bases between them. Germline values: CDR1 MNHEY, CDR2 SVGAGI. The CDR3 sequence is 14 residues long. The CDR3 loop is CASSYRLYNSPLHF. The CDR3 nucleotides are TGTGCCAGCAGTTACCGCTTATATAATTCACCCCTCCACTTT.

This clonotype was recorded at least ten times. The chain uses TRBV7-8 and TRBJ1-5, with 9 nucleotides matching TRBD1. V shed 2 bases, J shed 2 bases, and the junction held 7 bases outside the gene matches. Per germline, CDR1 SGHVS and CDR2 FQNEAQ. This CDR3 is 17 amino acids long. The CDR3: CASSLSVWTGGNQPQHF. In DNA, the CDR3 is TGTGCCAGCAGCTTATCCGTGTGGACAGGGGGCAATCAGCCCCAGCATTTT.

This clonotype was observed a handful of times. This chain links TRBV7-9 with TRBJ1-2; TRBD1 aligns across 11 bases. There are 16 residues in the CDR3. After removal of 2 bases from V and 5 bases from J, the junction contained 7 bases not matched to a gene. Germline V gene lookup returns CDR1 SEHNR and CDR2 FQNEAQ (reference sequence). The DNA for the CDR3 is TGTGCCAGCAGCTTATCAGGGACAGGGGGTCTATATGGCTACACCTTC. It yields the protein CASSLSGTGGLYGYTF.

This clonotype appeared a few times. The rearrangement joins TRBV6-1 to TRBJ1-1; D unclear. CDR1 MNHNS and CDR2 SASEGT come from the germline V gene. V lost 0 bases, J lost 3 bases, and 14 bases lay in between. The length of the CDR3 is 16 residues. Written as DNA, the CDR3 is TGTGCCAGCAGTGAAGCCTGGCGGGGAACGGACACTGAAGCTTTCTTT. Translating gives CASSEAWRGTDTEAFF.

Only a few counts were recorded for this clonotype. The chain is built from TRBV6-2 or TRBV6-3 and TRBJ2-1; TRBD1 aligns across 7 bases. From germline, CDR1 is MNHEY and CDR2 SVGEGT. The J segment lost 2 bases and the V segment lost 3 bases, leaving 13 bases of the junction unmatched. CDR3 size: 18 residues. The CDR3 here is CASSYLPRTGGPYNEQFF. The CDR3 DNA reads TGTGCCAGCAGTTATTTGCCACGGACAGGAGGTCCCTACAATGAGCAGTTCTTC.

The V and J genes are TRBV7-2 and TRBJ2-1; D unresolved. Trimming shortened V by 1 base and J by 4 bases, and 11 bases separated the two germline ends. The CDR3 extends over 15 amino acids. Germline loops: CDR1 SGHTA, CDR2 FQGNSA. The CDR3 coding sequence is TGTGCCAGCAGCTTAGATAACACACTTTACAATGAGCAGTTCTTC. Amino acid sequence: CASSLDNTLYNEQFF.

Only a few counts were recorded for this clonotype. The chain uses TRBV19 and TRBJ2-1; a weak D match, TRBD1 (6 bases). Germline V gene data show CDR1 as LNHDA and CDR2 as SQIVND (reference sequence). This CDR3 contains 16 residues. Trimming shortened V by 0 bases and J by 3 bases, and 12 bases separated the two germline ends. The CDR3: CASSIDGQGLYNEQFF. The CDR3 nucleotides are TGTGCCAGTAGTATAGATGGGCAGGGGCTCTACAATGAGCAGTTCTTC.